The present T cell receptor (beta chain) was sequenced within a study of T-cell reconstitution after alpha-beta-depleted transplantation in children. This CDR3 spans 14 amino acids. Trimming cost V 4 bases and J 5 bases; bases outside gene matches: 5. In germline, CDR1 is SGHTA, CDR2 FQGNSA. As it was prepared, the TCRbeta library received unique molecular identifiers. MiXCR, run by TCRdb on the PCR reads, gives a single entry per CDR3 protein. The sample includes roughly 500,000 distinct CDR3 sequences, approximately 32% of them seen just once. This specimen consisted of PBMCs from the stem cell graft donor, obtained from the stem cell graft. The source is a human donor who donated a stem cell graft to a child with aplastic anemia. The chain has TRBV7-2 and TRBJ2-5; TRBD2 aligns across 9 bases. CDR3 in amino acids: CASSWTSVGETQYF. The CDR3, as DNA: TGTGCCAGCAGCTGGACTAGCGTGGGGGAGACCCAGTACTTC.